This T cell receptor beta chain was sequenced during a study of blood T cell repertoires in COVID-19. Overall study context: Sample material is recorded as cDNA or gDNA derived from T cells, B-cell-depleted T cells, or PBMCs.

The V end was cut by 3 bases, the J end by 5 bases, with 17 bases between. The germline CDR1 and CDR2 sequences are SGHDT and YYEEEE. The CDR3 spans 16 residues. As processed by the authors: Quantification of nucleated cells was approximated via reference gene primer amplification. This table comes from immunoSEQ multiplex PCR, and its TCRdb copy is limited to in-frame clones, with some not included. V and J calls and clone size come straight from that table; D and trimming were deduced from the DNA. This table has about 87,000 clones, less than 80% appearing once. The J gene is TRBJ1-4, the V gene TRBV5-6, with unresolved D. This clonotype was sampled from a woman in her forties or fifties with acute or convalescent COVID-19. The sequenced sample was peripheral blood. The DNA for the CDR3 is TGTGCCAGCAGCTCGACGGGAGGCCCGGCGAATGAAAAACTGTTTTTT. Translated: CASSSTGGPANEKLFF.